This TCR beta chain is drawn from a study of cytomegalovirus exposure and HLA in healthy donors. About this clone: Its antigen is unknown.

Germline V gene lookup returns CDR1 MDHEN and CDR2 SYDVKM. This CDR3 is 15 amino acids long. V was clipped by 6 bases and J by 9 bases, with 18 bases between them. The primer mix had 60 Vbeta and 13 Jbeta primers. TCRdb keeps only in-frame clones here, not all; method: immunoSEQ multiplex PCR. The repertoire consists of 150,000 to 200,000 clones, with approximately 85% occurring once and the leading ten covering roughly 6%. Study-level points and caveats: Association with HLA alleles at 0.05 false discovery rate was found for some 18,000 TCR beta sequences in a later analysis. There was a cluster of highly shared sequence variants that was likely a sequencing artifact. Later on, an analysis found that several of the most significant clusters appeared to be linked to common viral pathogens, which included parvovirus B19. Some TCR beta chains (more than 150 of them) were listed as cytomegalovirus-associated.

The TCR originated in a woman aged 50 to 65 in good health and CMV-seropositive. J is TRBJ1-6 and V is TRBV28, with D perhaps TRBD1 (6 bases). Sequencing was done on a sample of PBMCs. The CDR3 loop reads CASRPRGEGGSPLHF. The CDR3 DNA is TGTGCCAGCAGGCCTAGGGGGGAGGGAGGTTCACCCCTCCACTTT.